The 4 T cell receptor beta chains presented below share a single source sample, sequenced in a study of cytomegalovirus exposure and HLA in healthy donors. The PCR employed 60 Vbeta primers together with 13 Jbeta primers. Libraries were prepared by immunoSEQ multiplex PCR; TCRdb keeps only in-frame clonotypes and omits some of them. The sample includes tens of thousands of clones, around 84% of them seen just once. Sample: PBMCs. All receptors derive from a human donor in good health.

V usage is TRBV27 and J usage is TRBJ2-7, with 7 bases matching TRBD1. Germline CDR1 and CDR2: MNHEY and SMNVEV (reference sequence). The CDR3 has 15 residues. After removal of 0 bases from V and 3 bases from J, the junction contained 5 bases not matched to a gene. The CDR3 loop reads CASSLSWDSLYEQYF. In nucleotides, the CDR3 is TGTGCCAGCAGTTTATCCTGGGACAGCCTCTACGAGCAGTACTTC.

This chain links TRBV19 with TRBJ2-7, with a possible D match to TRBD2 (6 bases). The CDR3 covers 15 residues. Looked up from germline, CDR1 is LNHDA and CDR2 is SQIVND (reference sequence). V lost 3 bases and J lost 3, with 15 bases in between. DNA for the CDR3: TGTGCCAGTAGTATCGGGCAGGGAGGCTACTACGAGCAGTACTTC. Protein: CASSIGQGGYYEQYF.

The CDR3 reads CASSIEGGPYGYTF. The CDR3 DNA follows: TGTGCCAGTAGTATAGAGGGGGGGCCCTATGGCTACACCTTC. The V call is TRBV19, the J call TRBJ1-2; tentative D call: TRBD1 (6 bases). Per the germline V gene, CDR1 is LNHDA and CDR2 is SQIVND (reference sequence). The ends were cut back, 0 bases at V and 4 bases at J, with 9 bases in the middle. The CDR3 consists of 14 residues.

This rearrangement joins TRBV30 to TRBJ1-6; D is uncertain. V gave up 5 bases and J gave up 8 bases, with 13 bases separating them. The germline V gene has CDR1 GTSNPN and CDR2 SVGIG (reference sequence). This CDR3 is 13 amino acids long. The CDR3 region has the DNA TGTGCCTGGTCGGGAGGGCCCGATTCACCCCTCCACTTT. Translation gives CAWSGGPDSPLHF.